This T cell receptor beta chain was identified during a study of identical twins (TCRdb year 2016). About the investigation overall: To test whether fetal clonotypes persist, the study used deep sequencing on TCR alpha and beta repertoires from monozygotic twins, unrelated adults of various ages, and cord blood. To rule out contamination, the twin experiments were replicated at different times with different library preparation protocols.

This clonotype was observed a few times. Its target antigen remains unknown. Per-base quality was not reported, and no clone a single base away is much larger than it. The library was built by means of 5' RACE. TCRdb names Illumina HiSeq 2000 as the instrument used. A universal primer binding site was added through template switching, and the final cDNA carried a unique molecular identifier so that TCR cDNA molecules could be counted accurately. Specific primers in the conserved constant-segment region were used to synthesize first-strand cDNA for TCR alpha and beta chains. Each cDNA library was double barcoded, with a SMART-Mk sample barcode plus Illumina barcodes, to control for contamination. TruSeq adapter sequences along with Illumina sample barcodes were introduced in two successive PCR steps. TCR alpha and beta cDNA libraries were sequenced on the Illumina HiSeq platform with custom primers. On the study's bioinformatics: MiGEC processed the raw reads to extract unique molecular identifiers, while MiXCR was used to determine the CDR3 positions. Recombination models were inferred per individual with the repgenHMM and IGoR tools using an EM algorithm. The analysis of shared clonotypes was done with the tcR package in R, with sharing normalized by the product of cloneset sizes. Out-of-frame nonproductive sequences were analyzed to study raw recombination free of thymic and clonal selection effects. The public reads were quality trimmed at Q25 with fastp and then assembled into clones with MiXCR by TCRdb, keeping productive beta chains. CDR3 protein duplicates are merged, each entry listing the most common genes and DNA. The V and J calls here are based on TCRdb, not the publication. This sample lists around 1.7 million distinct CDR3 sequences; less than 35% were detected once. Around 0.3% of the sample goes to the ten largest clones.

The germline V gene provides CDR1 MNHEY and CDR2 SVGEGT. Taken from cysteine to phenylalanine, the CDR3 has 14 residues. Only CDR3 DNA is held: 42 bases, read in frame from base 1. The germline V end is reduced by 6 bases and the J end by 4 bases; junction bases left unmatched: 6. All donors were healthy Caucasians. The full study reports these points: Compared with coincidental sharing between unrelated individuals, out-of-frame TCR alpha sequences shared between twins had an excess of sequences with low generation probability. A weaker excess of twin sharing was found in beta out-of-frame sequences because the signal-to-noise ratio was lowered by fewer shared sequences. Out-of-frame TCR alpha sharing in monozygotic twins was systematically underestimated by recombination models, whereas sharing between unrelated individuals was in agreement with the recombination models. Because the same donors could not be followed over many years, the conclusions relied on cross-sectional statistical analysis. Invariant T cells such as MAIT and iNKT could partly confound zero-insertion analyses, though diverse VJ usage argued against this for most clonotypes. Abundant cord blood beta clonotypes had fewer insertions, young adult naive repertoires showed a similar but weaker trend, and memory repertoires showed no such trend.

The clonotype comes from a newborn girl in good health. Sequencing was done on a sample of cord blood. Recombination linked TRBV6-2 or TRBV6-3 to TRBJ2-4; 7 middle bases align to TRBD1. In nucleotide form, the sequence is TGTGCCAGCAGGCGCCCGGACAGGAAAAACATTCAGTACTTC. Translated, this gives CASRRPDRKNIQYF.